The clone carrying this T cell receptor beta chain was seen a handful of times. Its antigen is as yet unknown. Unique molecular identifiers were incorporated into the prepared TCRbeta library. In TCRdb, the PCR reads were re-called with MiXCR into one record per CDR3 protein. Here the sample spans around 600,000 distinct CDR3 sequences, roughly 24% being singletons. This record comes from a study of T-cell reconstitution after alpha-beta-depleted transplantation in children. General observations from the study: Alpha-beta T cells about two months after transplant reportedly derived from several hundred expanded graft clones. At one year after transplant, newly produced T cells mostly accounted for T-cell counts and diversity. High day-60 TCRbeta diversity in some patients came from surviving recipient T cells and thymic progenitors.

The sequence derives from a boy less than two years old who had a stem cell transplant for acute myeloid leukemia, so the T cells may come from the graft donor. The sequences come from PBMCs, mostly from graft donor cells, collected 360 days after TCRalphabeta/CD19-depleted stem cell transplant.

CDR3 nucleotides: TGTGCCAGCAGTGCTCTAACCTCCAACACCGGGGAGCTGTTTTTT. Amino acids: CASSALTSNTGELFF. V usage is TRBV12-3 or TRBV12-4 and J usage is TRBJ2-2; D not resolved. V gave up 5 bases and J gave up 2 bases, with 12 bases separating them. CDR3 length: 15 residues.